This T cell receptor (beta chain) is drawn from a study of technical replicates of blood from a handful of donors. Germline CDR1 and CDR2: SGHTA and FQGNSA. V lost 7 bases and J lost 4; bases outside the gene matches: 10. CDR3 size: 15 residues. Assay: immunoSEQ multiplex PCR; the TCRdb copy retains only in-frame clones and omits some. This sample has nearly 80,000 clones, with about 96% found just once. This TCR was recovered from a human donor in good health. Sequencing was carried out using T cells isolated from PBMCs. The chain recombines TRBV7-2 with TRBJ2-1; 7 bases are a match to TRBD1. The CDR3 here is CASNGRPGQYNEQFF. The DNA for the CDR3 is TGTGCCAGCAACGGTAGACCGGGACAGTACAATGAGCAGTTCTTC. The whole variable domain, remainder taken from reference TRBV7-2 and TRBJ2-1, is GAGVSQSPSNKVTEKGKDVELRCDPISGHTALYWYRQSLGQGLEFLIYFQGNSAPDKSGLPSDRFSAERTGGSVSTLTIQRTQQEDSAVYLCASNGRPGQYNEQFFGPGTRLTVL.